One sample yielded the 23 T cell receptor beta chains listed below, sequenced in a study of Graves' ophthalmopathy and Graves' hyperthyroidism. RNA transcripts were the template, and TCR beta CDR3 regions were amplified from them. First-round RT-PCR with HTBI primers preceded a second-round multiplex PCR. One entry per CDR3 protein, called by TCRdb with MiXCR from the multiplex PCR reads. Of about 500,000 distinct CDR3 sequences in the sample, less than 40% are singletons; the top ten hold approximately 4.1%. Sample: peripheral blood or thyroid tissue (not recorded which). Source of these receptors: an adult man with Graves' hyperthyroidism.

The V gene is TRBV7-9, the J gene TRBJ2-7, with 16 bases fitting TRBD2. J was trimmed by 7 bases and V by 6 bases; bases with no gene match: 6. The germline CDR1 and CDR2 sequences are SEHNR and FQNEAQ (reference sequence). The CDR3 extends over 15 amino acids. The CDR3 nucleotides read TGTGCCAGCAGGGGGACTAGCGGGGGGGCTCGGGAGCAGTACTTC. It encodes CASRGTSGGAREQYF.

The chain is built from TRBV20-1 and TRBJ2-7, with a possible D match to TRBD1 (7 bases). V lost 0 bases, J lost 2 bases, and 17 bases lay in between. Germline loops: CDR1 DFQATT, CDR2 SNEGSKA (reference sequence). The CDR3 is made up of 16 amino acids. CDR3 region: CSARDLDREVPYEQYF. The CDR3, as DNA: TGCAGTGCTAGAGATTTAGACAGGGAGGTCCCCTACGAGCAGTACTTC.

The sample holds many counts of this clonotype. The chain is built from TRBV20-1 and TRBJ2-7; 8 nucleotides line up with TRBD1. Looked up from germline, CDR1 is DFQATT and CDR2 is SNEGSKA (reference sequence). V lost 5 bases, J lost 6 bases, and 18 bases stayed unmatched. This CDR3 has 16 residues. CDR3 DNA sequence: TGCAGTGCTTTTCAGGGGGCGGCTTTCTCGCGTACCGAGCAGTACTTC. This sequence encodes CSAFQGAAFSRTEQYF.

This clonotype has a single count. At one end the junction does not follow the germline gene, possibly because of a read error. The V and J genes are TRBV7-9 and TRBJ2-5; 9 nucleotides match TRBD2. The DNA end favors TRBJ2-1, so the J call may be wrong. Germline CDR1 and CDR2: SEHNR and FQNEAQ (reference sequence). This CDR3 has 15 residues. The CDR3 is CASSLAGGGANEQFF. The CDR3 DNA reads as TGTGCTAGCAGCTTAGCGGGCGGGGGGGCGAATGAGCAGTTCTTC.

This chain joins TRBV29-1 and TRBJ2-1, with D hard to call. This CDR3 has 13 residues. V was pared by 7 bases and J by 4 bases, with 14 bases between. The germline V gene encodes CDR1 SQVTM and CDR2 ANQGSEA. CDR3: CSAGPQIYNEQFF. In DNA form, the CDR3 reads TGCAGCGCCGGCCCCCAGATTTACAATGAGCAGTTCTTC.

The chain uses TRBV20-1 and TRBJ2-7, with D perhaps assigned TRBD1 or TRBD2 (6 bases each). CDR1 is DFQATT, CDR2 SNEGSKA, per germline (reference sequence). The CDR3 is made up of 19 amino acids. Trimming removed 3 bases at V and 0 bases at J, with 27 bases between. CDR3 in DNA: TGCAGTGCTAGCGATCCCTGGCGCGGCTTAGGGGGGAGCTCCTACGAGCAGTACTTC. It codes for CSASDPWRGLGGSSYEQYF.

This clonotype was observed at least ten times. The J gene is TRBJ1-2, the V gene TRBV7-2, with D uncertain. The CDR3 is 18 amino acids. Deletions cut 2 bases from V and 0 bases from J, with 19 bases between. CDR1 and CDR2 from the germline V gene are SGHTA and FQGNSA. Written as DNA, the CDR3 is TGTGCCAGCAGCTTACCCCCCCGACGGGCAAGCTCTAACTATGGCTACACCTTC. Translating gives CASSLPPRRASSNYGYTF.

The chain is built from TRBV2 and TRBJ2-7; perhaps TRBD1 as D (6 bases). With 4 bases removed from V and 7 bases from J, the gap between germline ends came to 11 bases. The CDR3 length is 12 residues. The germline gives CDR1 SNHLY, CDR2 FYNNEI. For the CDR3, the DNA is TGTGCCAGCAGTGTCAGGGGTGATGAGCAGTACTTC. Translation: CASSVRGDEQYF.

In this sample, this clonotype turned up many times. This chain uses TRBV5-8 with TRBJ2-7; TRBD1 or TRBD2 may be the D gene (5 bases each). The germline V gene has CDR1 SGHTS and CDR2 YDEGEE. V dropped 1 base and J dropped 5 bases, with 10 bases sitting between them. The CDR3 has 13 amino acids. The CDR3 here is CASSLRGENEQYF. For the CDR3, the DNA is TGTGCCAGCAGCTTGCGAGGGGAGAACGAGCAGTACTTC.

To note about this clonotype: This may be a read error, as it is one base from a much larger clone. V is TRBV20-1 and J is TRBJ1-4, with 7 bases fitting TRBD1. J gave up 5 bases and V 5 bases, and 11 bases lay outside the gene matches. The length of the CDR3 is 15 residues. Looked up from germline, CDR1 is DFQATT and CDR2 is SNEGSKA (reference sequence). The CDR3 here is CSACFPGQRNEKLFF. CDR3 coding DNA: TGCAGTGCTTGTTTTCCGGGACAGAGAAATGAAAAACTGTTTTTT.

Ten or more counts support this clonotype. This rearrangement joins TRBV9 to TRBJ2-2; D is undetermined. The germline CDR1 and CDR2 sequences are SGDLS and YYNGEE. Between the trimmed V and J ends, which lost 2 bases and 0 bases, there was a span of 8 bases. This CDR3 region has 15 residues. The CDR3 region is CASSVSQTNTGELFF. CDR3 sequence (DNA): TGTGCCAGCAGCGTCTCCCAGACGAACACCGGGGAGCTGTTTTTT.

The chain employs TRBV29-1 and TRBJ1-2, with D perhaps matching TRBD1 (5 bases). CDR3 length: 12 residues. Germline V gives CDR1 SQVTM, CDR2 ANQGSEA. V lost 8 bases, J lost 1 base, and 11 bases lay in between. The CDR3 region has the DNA TGCAGCCCCCACCAGGGTAACTATGGCTACACCTTC. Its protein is CSPHQGNYGYTF.

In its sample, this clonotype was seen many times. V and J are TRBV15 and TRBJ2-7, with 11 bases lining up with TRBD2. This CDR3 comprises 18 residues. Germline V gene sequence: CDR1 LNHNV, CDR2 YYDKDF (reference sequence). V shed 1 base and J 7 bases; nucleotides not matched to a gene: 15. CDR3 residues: CATSRVPTVLAGDREQYF. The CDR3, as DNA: TGTGCCACCAGCAGAGTCCCGACTGTACTAGCGGGAGATAGGGAGCAGTACTTC.

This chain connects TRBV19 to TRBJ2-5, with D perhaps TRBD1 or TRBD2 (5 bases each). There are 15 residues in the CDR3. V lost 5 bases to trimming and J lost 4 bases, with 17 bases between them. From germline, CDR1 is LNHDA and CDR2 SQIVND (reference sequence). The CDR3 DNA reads TGTGCCAGTAGTCGCGGACTGGGGGATAGAGAGACCCAGTACTTC. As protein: CASSRGLGDRETQYF.

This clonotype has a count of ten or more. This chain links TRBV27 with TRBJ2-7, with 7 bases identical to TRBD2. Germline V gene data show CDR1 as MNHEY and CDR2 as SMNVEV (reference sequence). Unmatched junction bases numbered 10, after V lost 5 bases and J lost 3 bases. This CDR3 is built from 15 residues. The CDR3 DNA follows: TGTGCCAGCAGTCCCCTAGCGGCAACGAACTACGAGCAGTACTTC. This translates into CASSPLAATNYEQYF.

CDR3: CASSPPGQGTGELFF. DNA of the CDR3: TGTGCCAGCAGCCCACCGGGACAGGGGACCGGGGAGCTGTTTTTT. The V and J genes are TRBV4-2 and TRBJ2-2; 10 nucleotides align to TRBD1. The CDR3 extends over 15 amino acids. V lost 4 bases, J lost 5 bases, and 4 bases stayed unmatched. Looked up from germline, CDR1 is LGHNA and CDR2 is YNFKEQ.

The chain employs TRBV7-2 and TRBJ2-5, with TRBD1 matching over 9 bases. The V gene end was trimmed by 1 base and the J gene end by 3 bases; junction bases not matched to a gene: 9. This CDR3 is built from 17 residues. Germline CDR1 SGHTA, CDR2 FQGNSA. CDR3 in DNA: TGTGCCAGCAGCTTAGTGATGGTGGGGACAGGGAAAGAGACCCAGTACTTC. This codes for CASSLVMVGTGKETQYF. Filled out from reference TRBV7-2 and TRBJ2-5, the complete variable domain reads GAGVSQSPSNKVTEKGKDVELRCDPISGHTALYWYRQSLGQGLEFLIYFQGNSAPDKSGLPSDRFSAERTGGSVSTLTIQRTQQEDSAVYLCASSLVMVGTGKETQYFGPGTRLLVL.

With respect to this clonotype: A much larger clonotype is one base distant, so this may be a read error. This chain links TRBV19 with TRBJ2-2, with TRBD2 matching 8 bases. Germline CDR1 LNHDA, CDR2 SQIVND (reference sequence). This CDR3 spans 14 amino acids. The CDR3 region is CVSSRLAGAGELFF. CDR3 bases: TGTGTCAGTAGTCGCCTAGCGGGTGCCGGGGAGCTGTTTTTT.

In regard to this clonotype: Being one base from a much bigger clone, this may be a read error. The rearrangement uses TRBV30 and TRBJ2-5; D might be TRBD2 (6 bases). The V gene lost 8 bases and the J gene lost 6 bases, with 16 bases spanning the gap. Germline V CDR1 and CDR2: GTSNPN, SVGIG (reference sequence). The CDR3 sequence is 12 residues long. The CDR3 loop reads CAGGTGQKTQYF. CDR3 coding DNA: TGTGCCGGGGGGACCGGGCAAAAGACCCAGTACTTC.

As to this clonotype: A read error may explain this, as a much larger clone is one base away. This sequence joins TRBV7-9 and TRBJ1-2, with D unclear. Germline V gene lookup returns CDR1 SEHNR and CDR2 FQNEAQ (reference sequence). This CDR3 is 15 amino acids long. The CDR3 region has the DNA TGCGCCAGCAGCCATGAAACGACGACTAACTATGGCTACACCTTC. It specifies CASSHETTTNYGYTF.

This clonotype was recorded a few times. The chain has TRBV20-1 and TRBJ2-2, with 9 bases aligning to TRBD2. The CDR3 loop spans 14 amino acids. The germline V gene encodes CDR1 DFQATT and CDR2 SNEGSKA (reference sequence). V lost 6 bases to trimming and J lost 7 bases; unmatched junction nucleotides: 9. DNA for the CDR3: TGCAGTGCACGGAGCGGGGGGCGAGGCGGGGAGCTGTTTTTT. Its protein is CSARSGGRGGELFF.

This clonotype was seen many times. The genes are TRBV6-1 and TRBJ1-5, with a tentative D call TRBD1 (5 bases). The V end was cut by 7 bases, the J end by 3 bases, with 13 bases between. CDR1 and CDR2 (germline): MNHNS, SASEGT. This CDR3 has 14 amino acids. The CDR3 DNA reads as TGTGCCAGCATTATGACAGCTTTCAATCAGCCCCAGCATTTT. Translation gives CASIMTAFNQPQHF.

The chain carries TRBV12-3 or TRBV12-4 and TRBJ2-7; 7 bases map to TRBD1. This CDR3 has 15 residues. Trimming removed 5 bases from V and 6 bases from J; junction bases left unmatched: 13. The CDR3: CASSPELRGLSEQYF. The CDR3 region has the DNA TGTGCCAGCAGTCCCGAGTTAAGGGGGCTCTCCGAGCAGTACTTC.